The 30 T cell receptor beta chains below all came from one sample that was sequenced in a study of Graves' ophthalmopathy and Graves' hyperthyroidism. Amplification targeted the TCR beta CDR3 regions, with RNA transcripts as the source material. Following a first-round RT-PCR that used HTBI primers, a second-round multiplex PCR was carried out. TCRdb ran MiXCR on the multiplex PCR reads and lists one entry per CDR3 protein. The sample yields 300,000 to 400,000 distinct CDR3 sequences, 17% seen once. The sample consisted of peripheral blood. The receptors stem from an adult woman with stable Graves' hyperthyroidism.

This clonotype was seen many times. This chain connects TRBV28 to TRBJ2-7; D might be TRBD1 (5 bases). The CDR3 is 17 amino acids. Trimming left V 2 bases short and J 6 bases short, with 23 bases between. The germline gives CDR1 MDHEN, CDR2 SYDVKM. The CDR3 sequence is CASSLHPWTPAFCEQYF. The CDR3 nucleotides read TGTGCCAGCAGTTTACACCCCTGGACACCCGCCTTTTGCGAGCAGTACTTC.

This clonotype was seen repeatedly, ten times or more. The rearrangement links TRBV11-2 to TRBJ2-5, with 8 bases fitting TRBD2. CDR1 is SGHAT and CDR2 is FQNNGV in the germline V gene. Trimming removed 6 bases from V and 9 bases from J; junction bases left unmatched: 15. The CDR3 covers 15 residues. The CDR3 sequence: CASSWTSSKDGAQYF. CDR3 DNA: TGTGCCAGCAGTTGGACTAGCTCAAAAGATGGGGCCCAGTACTTC. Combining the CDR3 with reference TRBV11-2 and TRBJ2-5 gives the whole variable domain EAGVAQSPRYKIIEKRQSVAFWCNPISGHATLYWYQQILGQGPKLLIQFQNNGVVDDSQLPKDRFSAERLKGVDSTLKIQPAKLEDSAVYLCASSWTSSKDGAQYFGPGTRLLVL.

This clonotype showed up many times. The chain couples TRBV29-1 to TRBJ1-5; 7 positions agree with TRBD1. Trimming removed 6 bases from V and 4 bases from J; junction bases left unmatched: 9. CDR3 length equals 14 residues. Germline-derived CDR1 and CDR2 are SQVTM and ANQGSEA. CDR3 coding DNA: TGCAGCGTCGGGCTGTCAGGGGGGAATCAGCCCCAGCATTTT. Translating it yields CSVGLSGGNQPQHF.

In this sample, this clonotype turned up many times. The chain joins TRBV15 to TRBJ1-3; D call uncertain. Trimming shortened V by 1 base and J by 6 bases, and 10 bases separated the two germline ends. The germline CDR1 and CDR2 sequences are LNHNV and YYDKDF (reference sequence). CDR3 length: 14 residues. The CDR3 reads CATSRGVTTNTIYF. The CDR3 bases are TGTGCCACCAGCAGAGGTGTGACAACAAACACCATATATTTT.

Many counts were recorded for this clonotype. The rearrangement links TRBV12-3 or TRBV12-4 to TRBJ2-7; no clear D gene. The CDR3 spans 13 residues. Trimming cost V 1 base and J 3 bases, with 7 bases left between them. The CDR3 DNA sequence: TGTGCCAGCAGTTTAGGGGGAATCTACGAGCAGTACTTC. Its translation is CASSLGGIYEQYF.

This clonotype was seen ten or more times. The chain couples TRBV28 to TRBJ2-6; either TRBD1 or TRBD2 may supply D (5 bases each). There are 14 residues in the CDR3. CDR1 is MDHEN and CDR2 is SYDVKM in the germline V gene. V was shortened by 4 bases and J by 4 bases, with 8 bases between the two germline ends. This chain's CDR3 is CASSSGAGANVLTF. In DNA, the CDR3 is TGTGCCAGCAGTTCCGGGGCCGGGGCCAACGTCCTGACTTTC.

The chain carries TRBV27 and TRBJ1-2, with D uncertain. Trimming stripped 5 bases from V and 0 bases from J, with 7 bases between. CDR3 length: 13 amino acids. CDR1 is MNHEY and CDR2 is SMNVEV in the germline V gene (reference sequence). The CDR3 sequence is CASSPWANYGYTF. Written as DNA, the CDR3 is TGTGCCAGCAGTCCCTGGGCTAACTATGGCTACACCTTC.

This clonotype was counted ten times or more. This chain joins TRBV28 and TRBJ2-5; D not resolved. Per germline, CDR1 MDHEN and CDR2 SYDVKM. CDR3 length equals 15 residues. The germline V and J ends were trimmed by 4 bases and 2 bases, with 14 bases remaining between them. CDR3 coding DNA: TGTGCCAGCAGTTGGGTTCAGCTAAAACAAGAGACCCAGTACTTC. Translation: CASSWVQLKQETQYF. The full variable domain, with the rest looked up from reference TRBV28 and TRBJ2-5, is DVKVTQSSRYLVKRTGEKVFLECVQDMDHENMFWYRQDPGLGLRLIYFSYDVKMKEKGDIPEGYSVSREKKERFSLILESASTNQTSMYLCASSWVQLKQETQYFGPGTRLLVL.

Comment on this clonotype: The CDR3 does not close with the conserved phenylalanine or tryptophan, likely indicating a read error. The CDR3 DNA follows: TGTGCCAGCACCTGGAAAGTTGGATCAGGTCAGCCCCAGCATGTG. Amino acid sequence: CASTWKVGSGQPQHV. This chain uses TRBV6-1 with TRBJ1-5; the D is unclear. V was pared by 7 bases and J by 6 bases, with 19 bases between. The germline CDR1 and CDR2 sequences are MNHNS and SASEGT. The CDR3 length is 15 residues.

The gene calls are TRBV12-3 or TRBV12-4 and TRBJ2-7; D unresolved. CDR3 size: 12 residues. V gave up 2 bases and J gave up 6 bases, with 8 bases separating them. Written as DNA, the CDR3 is TGTGCCAGCAGTTTAATGATACTCGAGCAGTACTTC. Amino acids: CASSLMILEQYF.

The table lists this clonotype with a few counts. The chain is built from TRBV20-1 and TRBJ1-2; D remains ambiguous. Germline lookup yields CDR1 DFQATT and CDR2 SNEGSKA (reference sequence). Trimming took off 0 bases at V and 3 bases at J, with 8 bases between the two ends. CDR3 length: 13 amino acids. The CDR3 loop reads CSARDPTYYGYTF. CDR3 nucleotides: TGCAGTGCTAGAGATCCTACTTACTATGGCTACACCTTC.

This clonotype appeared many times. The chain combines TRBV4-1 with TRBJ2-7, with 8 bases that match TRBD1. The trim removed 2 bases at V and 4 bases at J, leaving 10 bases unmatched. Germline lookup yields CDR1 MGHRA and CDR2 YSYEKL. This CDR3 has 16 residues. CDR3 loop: CASSQPQRTGLYEQYF. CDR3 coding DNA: TGCGCCAGCAGCCAACCCCAAAGGACAGGGTTATACGAGCAGTACTTC.

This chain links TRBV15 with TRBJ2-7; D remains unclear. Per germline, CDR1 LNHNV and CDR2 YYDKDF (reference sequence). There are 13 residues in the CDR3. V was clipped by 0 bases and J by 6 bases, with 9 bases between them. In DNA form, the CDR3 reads TGTGCCACCAGCAGAGATCCCAAGGCCGAGCAGTACTTC. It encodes CATSRDPKAEQYF. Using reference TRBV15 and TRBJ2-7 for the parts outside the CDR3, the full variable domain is DAMVIQNPRYQVTQFGKPVTLSCSQTLNHNVMYWYQQKSSQAPKLLFHYYDKDFNNEADTPDNFQSRRPNTSFCFLDIRSPGLGDTAMYLCATSRDPKAEQYFGPGTRLTVT.

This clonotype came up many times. The CDR3 protein is CASSLGRTYSPLHF. The DNA for the CDR3 is TGCGCCAGCAGCCTCGGACGAACTTATTCACCCCTCCACTTT. V and J are TRBV4-1 and TRBJ1-6; D not certain. In germline, CDR1 is MGHRA, CDR2 YSYEKL. V was pared by 4 bases and J by 8 bases, with 12 bases between. The CDR3 runs to 14 residues.

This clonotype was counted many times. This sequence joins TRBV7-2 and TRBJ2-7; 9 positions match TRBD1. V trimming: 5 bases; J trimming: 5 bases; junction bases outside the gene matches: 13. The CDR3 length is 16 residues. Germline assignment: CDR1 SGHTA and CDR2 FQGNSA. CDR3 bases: TGTGCCAGCAGCCCTAGAGGTGTGGGACAGGGAGACGAGCAGTACTTC. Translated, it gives CASSPRGVGQGDEQYF.

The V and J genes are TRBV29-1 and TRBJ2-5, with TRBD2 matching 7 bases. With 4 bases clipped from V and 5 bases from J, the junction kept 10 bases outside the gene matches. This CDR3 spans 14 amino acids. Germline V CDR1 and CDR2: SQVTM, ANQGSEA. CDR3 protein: CSVVGREGSETQYF. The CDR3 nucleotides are TGCAGCGTTGTGGGCAGGGAGGGTTCGGAGACCCAGTACTTC.

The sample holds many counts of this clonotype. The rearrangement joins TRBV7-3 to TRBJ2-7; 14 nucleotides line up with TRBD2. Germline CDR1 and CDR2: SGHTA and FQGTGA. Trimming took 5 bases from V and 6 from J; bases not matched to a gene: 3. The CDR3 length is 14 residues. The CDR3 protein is CASSTGLAGAEQYF. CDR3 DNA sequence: TGTGCCAGCAGCACGGGACTAGCGGGAGCCGAGCAGTACTTC.

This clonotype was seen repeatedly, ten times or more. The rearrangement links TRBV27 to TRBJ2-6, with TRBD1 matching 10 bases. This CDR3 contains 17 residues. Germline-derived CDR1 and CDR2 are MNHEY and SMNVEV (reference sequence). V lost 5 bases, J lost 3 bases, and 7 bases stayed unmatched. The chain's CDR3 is CASSPRQGAYGANVLTF. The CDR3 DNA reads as TGTGCCAGCAGTCCTAGACAGGGGGCGTATGGGGCCAACGTCCTGACTTTC.

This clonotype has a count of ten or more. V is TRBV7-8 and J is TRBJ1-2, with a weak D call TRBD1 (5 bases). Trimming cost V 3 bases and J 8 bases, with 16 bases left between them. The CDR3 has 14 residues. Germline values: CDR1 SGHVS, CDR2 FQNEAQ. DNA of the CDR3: TGTGCCAGCAGCTTTGACAGCGGCTCTGGGGGCTACACCTTC. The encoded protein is CASSFDSGSGGYTF.

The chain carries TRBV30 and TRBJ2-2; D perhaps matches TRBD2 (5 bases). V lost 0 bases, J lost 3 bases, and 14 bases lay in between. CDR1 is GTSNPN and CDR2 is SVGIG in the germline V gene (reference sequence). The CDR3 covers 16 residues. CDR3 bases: TGTGCCTGGAGTGTACACGGGGTTGGGTACACCGGGGAGCTGTTTTTT. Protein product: CAWSVHGVGYTGELFF.

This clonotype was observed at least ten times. The CDR3 DNA reads TGTGCCAGCAGCGTAGCTGAAGGTGGGAGCTATGGCTACACCTTC. It is translated as CASSVAEGGSYGYTF. The chain is built from TRBV9 and TRBJ1-2; unclear D gene. V was cut by 0 bases and J by 4 bases, with 13 bases left in between. This CDR3 has 15 amino acids. Germline values: CDR1 SGDLS, CDR2 YYNGEE.

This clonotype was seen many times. The CDR3 protein is CSVEAGRYTGELFF. The CDR3 DNA reads TGCAGCGTTGAGGCAGGGAGGTACACCGGGGAGCTGTTTTTT. The genes are TRBV29-1 and TRBJ2-2; a weak D match, TRBD2 (6 bases). Germline lookup yields CDR1 SQVTM and CDR2 ANQGSEA. The CDR3 loop spans 14 amino acids. Trimming cost V 3 bases and J 3 bases, with 11 bases left between them.

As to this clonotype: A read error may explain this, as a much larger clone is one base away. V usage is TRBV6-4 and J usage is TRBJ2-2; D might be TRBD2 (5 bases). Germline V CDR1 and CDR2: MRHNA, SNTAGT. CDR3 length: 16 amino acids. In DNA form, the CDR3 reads TGTGCCAGCAGTCCCTTTATACAGCGGAACACCGGGGAGCTGTGTTTT. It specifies CASSPFIQRNTGELCF.

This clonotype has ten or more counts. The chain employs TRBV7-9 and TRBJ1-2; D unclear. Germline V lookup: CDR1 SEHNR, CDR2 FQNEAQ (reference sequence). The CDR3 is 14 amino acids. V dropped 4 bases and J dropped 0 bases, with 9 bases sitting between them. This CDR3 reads CASSSPPSNYGYTF. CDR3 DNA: TGTGCCAGCAGCTCCCCACCCTCTAACTATGGCTACACCTTC.

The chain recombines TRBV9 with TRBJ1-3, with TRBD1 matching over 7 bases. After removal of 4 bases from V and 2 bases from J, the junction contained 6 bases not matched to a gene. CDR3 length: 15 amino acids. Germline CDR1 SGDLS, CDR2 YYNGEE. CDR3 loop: CASSKGQPTGNTIYF. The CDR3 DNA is TGTGCCAGCAGCAAGGGACAGCCCACTGGAAACACCATATATTTT.

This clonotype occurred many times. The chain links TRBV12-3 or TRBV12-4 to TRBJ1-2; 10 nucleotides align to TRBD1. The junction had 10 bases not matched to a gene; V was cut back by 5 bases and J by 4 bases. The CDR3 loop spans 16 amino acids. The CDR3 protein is CASSLSPGTGVYGYTF. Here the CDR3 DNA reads TGTGCCAGCAGTCTAAGTCCCGGGACAGGGGTCTATGGCTACACCTTC.

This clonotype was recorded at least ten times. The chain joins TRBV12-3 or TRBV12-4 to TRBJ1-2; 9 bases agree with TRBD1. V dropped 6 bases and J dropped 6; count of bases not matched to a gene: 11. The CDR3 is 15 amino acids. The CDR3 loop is CASSGSYTGGNGYTF. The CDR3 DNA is TGTGCCAGCAGCGGGTCATATACAGGGGGCAATGGCTACACCTTC.

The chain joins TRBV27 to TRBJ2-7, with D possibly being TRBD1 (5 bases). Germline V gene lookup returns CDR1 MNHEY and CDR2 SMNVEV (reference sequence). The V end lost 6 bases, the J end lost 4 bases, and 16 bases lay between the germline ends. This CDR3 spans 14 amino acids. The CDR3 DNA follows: TGTGCCAGCAGCCAAAGGGGAAGGGGTTACGAGCAGTACTTC. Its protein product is CASSQRGRGYEQYF.

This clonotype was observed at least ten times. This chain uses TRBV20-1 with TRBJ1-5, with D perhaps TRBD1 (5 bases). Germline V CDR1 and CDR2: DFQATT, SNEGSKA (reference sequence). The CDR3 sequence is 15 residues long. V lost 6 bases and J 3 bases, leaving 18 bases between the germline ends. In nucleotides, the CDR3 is TGCAGTGCGACCTTAAGGGGAGGCCTCAATCAGCCCCAGCATTTT. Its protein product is CSATLRGGLNQPQHF.

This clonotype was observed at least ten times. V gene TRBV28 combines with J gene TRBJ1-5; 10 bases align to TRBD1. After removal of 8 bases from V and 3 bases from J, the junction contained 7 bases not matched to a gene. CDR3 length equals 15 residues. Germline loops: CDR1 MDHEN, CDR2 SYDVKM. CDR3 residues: CASRDRGFVNQPQHF. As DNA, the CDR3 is TGTGCCAGCCGGGACAGGGGTTTTGTCAATCAGCCCCAGCATTTT.